This T cell receptor (beta chain) was sequenced in a study of OX40 agonist ivuxolimab in advanced cancers. Study background: Ivuxolimab doses were 0.01, 0.1, 0.3, 1.5, 3 or 10 mg/kg every 2 weeks. Findings and caveats of the study: At 0.1 to 3.0 mg/kg and by week 6, CD4+ and CD8+ T cells in the blood had expanded clonally.

The repertoire was sequenced with immunoSEQ multiplex PCR; TCRdb's copy has only in-frame clones and lacks some. The data show over 70,000 clones, with under 95% seen just once and roughly 13% held by the top ten. Comment on this clone: Its matching antigen is unknown. This CDR3 is also generated by other DNA sequences in the sample.

Trimming took 0 bases from V and 2 from J; bases not matched to a gene: 4. The CDR3 contains 16 residues. Per the germline V gene, CDR1 is SGDLS and CDR2 is YYNGEE. This clonotype was obtained from an adult with an advanced solid tumor such as melanoma, head and neck, liver or kidney cancer. This specimen was CD4+ or CD8+ T cells sorted from blood, taken in a trial of the OX40 agonist ivuxolimab. The chain combines TRBV9 with TRBJ2-3, with TRBD1 identical over 9 bases. In nucleotides, the CDR3 is TGTGCCAGCAGCGTAGAGGGACAGGGAAACACAGATACGCAGTATTTT. Its translation is CASSVEGQGNTDTQYF.